A selection of T cell receptor beta chains follows, all from one sample in a study of radiotherapy plus CTLA-4 blockade in lung cancer. The repertoire was sequenced with immunoSEQ multiplex PCR; TCRdb's copy has only in-frame clones and lacks some. The sample yields some 37,000 clones, over 55% seen once. Here the sequenced sample was peripheral blood, taken from a patient treated with radiotherapy plus ipilimumab. The receptor source for this set is a human donor with non-small cell lung cancer who had stable disease on radiotherapy plus ipilimumab. CDR3s include the opening cysteine and the closing phenylalanine or tryptophan. The D gene is left open where the match is weak. Some rows have no size entry. The others give once, few or many, or a class for an expanded clone.

j_call	d_call	v_call	clone_size	cdr3_aa	cdr3_nt
TRBJ2-5	-	TRBV7-3	-	CASSLSGGRETQYF	TGTGCCAGCAGCTTATCCGGGGGGCGCGAGACCCAGTACTTC
TRBJ1-1	-	TRBV7-2	-	CASSLRDRTEAFF	TGTGCCAGCAGCTTGAGGGATAGGACTGAAGCTTTCTTT
TRBJ1-3	-	TRBV19	-	CASSIIGSGDTIYF	TGTGCCAGTAGTATAATAGGATCGGGGGACACCATATATTTT
TRBJ2-5	TRBD2	TRBV4-2	-	CASSQAASSGPAETQYF	TGTGCCAGCAGCCAAGCCGCGTCTAGCGGGCCGGCGGAGACCCAGTACTTC
TRBJ1-3	-	TRBV5-1	-	CASSRQQGRSGNTIYF	TGCGCCAGCAGCCGTCAACAGGGAAGGTCTGGAAACACCATATATTTT
TRBJ1-5	TRBD1	TRBV11-3	-	CASSLGTGFGNQPQHF	TGTGCCAGCAGCTTAGGGACAGGATTCGGCAATCAGCCCCAGCATTTT
TRBJ2-7	TRBD2	TRBV7-6	-	CASSPLGGGVLREQYF	TGTGCCAGCAGCCCCCTTGGGGGGGGAGTCCTCCGGGAGCAGTACTTC
TRBJ1-2	-	TRBV10-1	-	CASSHDRTRYGYTF	TGCGCCAGCAGTCATGACAGGACCCGCTATGGCTACACCTTC
TRBJ1-1	-	TRBV27	-	CASSAPGTEAFF	TGTGCCAGCAGCGCCCCGGGCACTGAAGCTTTCTTT
TRBJ2-7	TRBD1	TRBV9	-	CASSGGQSPYEQYF	TGTGCCAGCAGCGGGGGACAGTCCCCCTACGAGCAGTACTTC
TRBJ2-5	TRBD2	TRBV5-4	-	CASTARGLKETQYF	TGTGCCAGCACCGCGAGGGGACTAAAAGAGACCCAGTACTTC
TRBJ1-1	-	TRBV9	-	CASTRLSNTEAFF	TGTGCCAGCACCCGGTTGTCGAACACTGAAGCTTTCTTT
TRBJ1-2	-	TRBV6-6	-	CASSYSRAEGDGYTF	TGTGCCAGCAGTTACTCGCGTGCAGAAGGGGATGGCTACACCTTC
TRBJ2-2	-	TRBV6-5	-	CASSSPPTGGELFF	TGTGCCAGCAGCTCACCCCCGACGGGCGGGGAGCTGTTTTTT
TRBJ2-2	-	TRBV5-1	-	CASSLQATANTGELFF	TGCGCCAGCAGCTTGCAAGCGACAGCGAACACCGGGGAGCTGTTTTTT
TRBJ2-1	TRBD1	TRBV6-1	-	CASNDRGSYNEQFF	TGTGCCAGCAACGACAGGGGATCCTACAATGAGCAGTTCTTC
TRBJ1-4	-	TRBV25-1	-	CASSAPGGGGGEKLFF	TGTGCCAGCAGTGCCCCGGGGGGGGGAGGGGGTGAAAAACTGTTTTTT
TRBJ2-6	-	TRBV7-9	-	CASSLVATGRSGANVLTF	TGTGCCAGCAGCTTAGTGGCGACAGGCCGCTCTGGGGCCAACGTCCTGACTTTC
TRBJ2-6	-	TRBV5-1	-	CASSTVSSGANVLTF	TGCGCCAGCAGCACTGTTAGCTCTGGGGCCAACGTCCTGACTTTC
TRBJ2-5	-	TRBV11-1	-	CASSQSRETQYF	TGTGCCAGCAGTCAAAGCCGGGAGACCCAGTACTTC
TRBJ2-1	-	TRBV5-1	once	CASSVGDNQFF	TGCGCCAGCAGCGTTGGGGACAACCAGTTCTTC
TRBJ2-7	-	TRBV7-2	-	CASSLVTGAYEQYF	TGTGCCAGCAGCTTAGTAACCGGAGCCTACGAGCAGTACTTC
TRBJ2-5	-	TRBV2	-	CASSVSTRGTQYF	TGTGCCAGCAGTGTTAGCACTCGGGGGACCCAGTACTTC
TRBJ2-2	-	TRBV27	-	CASSFGRVNTGELFF	TGTGCCAGCAGTTTTGGCAGGGTCAACACCGGGGAGCTGTTTTTT
TRBJ2-7	-	TRBV21-1	-	CASSRDDRGSYEQYF	TGTGCCAGCAGCAGGGATGACAGGGGAAGCTACGAGCAGTACTTC
TRBJ2-7	TRBD1	TRBV7-9	once	CASSLVAGTGAEQYF	TGTGCCAGCAGCTTAGTAGCCGGGACAGGGGCCGAGCAGTACTTC
TRBJ2-2	-	TRBV2	-	CASSWGSTTGELFF	TGTGCCAGCAGTTGGGGCAGCACCACCGGGGAGCTGTTTTTT
TRBJ2-1	-	TRBV6-1	few	CASSANSGRSSYNEQFF	TGTGCCAGCAGTGCGAACAGCGGCCGGAGCTCCTACAATGAGCAGTTCTTC
TRBJ2-5	TRBD1	TRBV7-2	-	CASANRGMETQYF	TGTGCCAGCGCGAACAGGGGGATGGAGACCCAGTACTTC
TRBJ1-2	TRBD1	TRBV4-1	-	CASAPQGAGPYGYTF	TGCGCCAGCGCACCTCAGGGGGCGGGCCCCTATGGCTACACCTTC
TRBJ2-7	TRBD1	TRBV4-3	few	CASSQDIDRENNEQYF	TGCGCCAGCAGCCAAGATATAGACAGGGAGAACAACGAGCAGTACTTC
TRBJ2-7	TRBD1	TRBV6-5	few	CASSYARRGRGEQYF	TGTGCCAGCAGTTACGCCCGCAGGGGGCGTGGGGAGCAGTACTTC
TRBJ2-3	-	TRBV5-5	-	CASSLTWYSGATQYF	TGTGCCAGCAGCCTAACTTGGTATTCGGGTGCTACGCAGTATTTT
TRBJ1-2	-	TRBV30	-	CAWSEQGYGGYTF	TGTGCCTGGAGCGAACAGGGTTACGGCGGCTACACCTTC